The source of this T cell receptor beta chain is a study of blood T cell repertoires in COVID-19. Participant ages covered about 18 to 89 years across 25 or so US areas. During the 2 weeks before they entered the study, exposed participants had met someone with a PCR-confirmed or clinician-diagnosed COVID-19 case. CDR3 length: 16 amino acids. CDR1 is LNHDA and CDR2 is SQIVND in the germline V gene (reference sequence). J was trimmed by 0 bases and V by 2 bases; bases with no gene match: 6. TCRdb keeps only in-frame clones here, not all; method: immunoSEQ multiplex PCR. This sample has about 210,000 clones, with around 84% found just once.

The chain links TRBV19 to TRBJ2-5, with TRBD1 matching over 7 bases. The sequenced material came from PBMCs or T cells enriched from blood (not recorded which). This clonotype was obtained from a woman in her 30s who had been exposed to COVID-19. In DNA form, the CDR3 reads TGTGCCAGTAGTATATGGCAAGGGGGCAACCAAGAGACCCAGTACTTC. It is translated as CASSIWQGGNQETQYF.